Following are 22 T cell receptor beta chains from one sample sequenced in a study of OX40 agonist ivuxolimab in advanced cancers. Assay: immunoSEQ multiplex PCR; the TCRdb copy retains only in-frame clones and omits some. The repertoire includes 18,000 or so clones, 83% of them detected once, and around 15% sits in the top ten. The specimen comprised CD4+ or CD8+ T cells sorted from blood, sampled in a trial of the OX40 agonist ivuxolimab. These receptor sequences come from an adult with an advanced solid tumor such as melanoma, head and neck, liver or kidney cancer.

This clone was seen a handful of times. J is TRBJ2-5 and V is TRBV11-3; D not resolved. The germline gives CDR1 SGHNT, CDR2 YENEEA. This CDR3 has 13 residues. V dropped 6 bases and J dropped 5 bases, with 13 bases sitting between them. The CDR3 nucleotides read TGTGCCAGCAGTCAACAGTATTGGGAGACCCAGTACTTC. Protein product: CASSQQYWETQYF.

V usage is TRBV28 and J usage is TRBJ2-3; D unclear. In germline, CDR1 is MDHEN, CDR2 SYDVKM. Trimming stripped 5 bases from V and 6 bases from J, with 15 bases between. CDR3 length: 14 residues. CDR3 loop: CASSTRGKVDTQYF. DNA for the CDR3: TGTGCCAGCAGTACGCGAGGCAAGGTGGATACGCAGTATTTT.

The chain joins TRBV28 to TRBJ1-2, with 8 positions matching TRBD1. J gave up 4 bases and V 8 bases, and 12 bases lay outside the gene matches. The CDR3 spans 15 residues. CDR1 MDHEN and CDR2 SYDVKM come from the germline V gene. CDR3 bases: TGTGCCAGCCAGGCCCCGACAGGGGCTTCCTATGGCTACACCTTC. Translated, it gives CASQAPTGASYGYTF.

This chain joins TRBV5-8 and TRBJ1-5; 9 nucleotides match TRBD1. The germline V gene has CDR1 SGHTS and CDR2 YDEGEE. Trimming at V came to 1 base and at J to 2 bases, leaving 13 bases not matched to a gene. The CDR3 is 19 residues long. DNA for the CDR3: TGTGCCAGCAGCTTGTACGGTCGGGGACAGGGACGGCGCAATCAGCCCCAGCATTTT. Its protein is CASSLYGRGQGRRNQPQHF.

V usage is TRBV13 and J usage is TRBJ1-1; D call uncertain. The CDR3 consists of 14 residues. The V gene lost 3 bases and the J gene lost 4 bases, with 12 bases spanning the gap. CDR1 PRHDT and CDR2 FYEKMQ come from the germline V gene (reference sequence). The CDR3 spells CASSLRGIGTEAFF. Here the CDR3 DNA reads TGTGCCAGCAGCTTGCGTGGGATTGGCACTGAAGCTTTCTTT.

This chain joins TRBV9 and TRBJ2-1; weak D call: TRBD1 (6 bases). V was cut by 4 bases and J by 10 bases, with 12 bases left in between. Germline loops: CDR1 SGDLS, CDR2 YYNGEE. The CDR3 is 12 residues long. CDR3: CASSQVDREQFF. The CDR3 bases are TGTGCCAGCAGCCAAGTAGACAGGGAGCAGTTCTTC. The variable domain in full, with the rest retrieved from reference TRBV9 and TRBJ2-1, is DSGVTQTPKHLITATGQRVTLRCSPRSGDLSVYWYQQSLDQGLQFLIQYYNGEERAKGNILERFSAQQFPDLHSELNLSSLELGDSALYFCASSQVDREQFFGPGTRLTVL.

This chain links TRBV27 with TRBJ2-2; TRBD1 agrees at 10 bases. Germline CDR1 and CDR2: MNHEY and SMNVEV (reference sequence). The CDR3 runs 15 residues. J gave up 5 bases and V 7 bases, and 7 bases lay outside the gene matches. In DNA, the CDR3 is TGTGCCAGCACCAGGACAGGGGGATTGACCGGGGAGCTGTTTTTT. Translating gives CASTRTGGLTGELFF.

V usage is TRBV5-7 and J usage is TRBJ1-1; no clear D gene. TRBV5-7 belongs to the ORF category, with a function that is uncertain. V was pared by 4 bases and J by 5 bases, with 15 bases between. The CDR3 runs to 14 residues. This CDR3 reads CASSPGVGGTEAFF. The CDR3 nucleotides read TGTGCCAGCAGCCCTGGGGTGGGCGGAACTGAAGCTTTCTTT.

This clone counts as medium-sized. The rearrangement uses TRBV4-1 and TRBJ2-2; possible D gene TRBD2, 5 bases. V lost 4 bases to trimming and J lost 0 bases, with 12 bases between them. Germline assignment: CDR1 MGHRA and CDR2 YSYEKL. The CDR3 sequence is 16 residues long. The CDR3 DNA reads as TGCGCCAGCAGCCCTAGGACTGGACCGAACACCGGGGAGCTGTTTTTT. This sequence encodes CASSPRTGPNTGELFF.

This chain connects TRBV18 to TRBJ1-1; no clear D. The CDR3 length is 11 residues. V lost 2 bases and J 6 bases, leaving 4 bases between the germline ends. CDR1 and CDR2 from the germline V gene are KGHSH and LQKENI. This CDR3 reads CASSPSSEAFF. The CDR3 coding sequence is TGTGCCAGCTCACCAAGTTCTGAAGCTTTCTTT.

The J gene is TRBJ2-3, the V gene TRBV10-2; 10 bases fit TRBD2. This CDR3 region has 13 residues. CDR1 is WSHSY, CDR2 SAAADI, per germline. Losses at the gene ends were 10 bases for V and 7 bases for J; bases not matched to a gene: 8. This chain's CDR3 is CATASGRANTQYF. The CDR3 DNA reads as TGCGCCACCGCCAGCGGGAGGGCGAATACGCAGTATTTT.

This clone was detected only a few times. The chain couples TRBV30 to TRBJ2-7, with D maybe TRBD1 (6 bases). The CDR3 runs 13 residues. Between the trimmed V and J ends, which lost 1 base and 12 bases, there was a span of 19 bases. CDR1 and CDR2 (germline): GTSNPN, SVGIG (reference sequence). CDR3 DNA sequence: TGTGCCTGGAGTGGCGGACCGGGACAAAGATGGTACTTC. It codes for CAWSGGPGQRWYF.

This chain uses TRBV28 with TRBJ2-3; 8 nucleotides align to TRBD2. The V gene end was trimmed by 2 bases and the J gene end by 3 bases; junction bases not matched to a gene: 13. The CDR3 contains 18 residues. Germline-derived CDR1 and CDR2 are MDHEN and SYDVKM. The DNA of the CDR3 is TGTGCCAGCAGTTTAGCCCTCCAAGCGGGAGTTAATACAGATACGCAGTATTTT. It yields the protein CASSLALQAGVNTDTQYF.

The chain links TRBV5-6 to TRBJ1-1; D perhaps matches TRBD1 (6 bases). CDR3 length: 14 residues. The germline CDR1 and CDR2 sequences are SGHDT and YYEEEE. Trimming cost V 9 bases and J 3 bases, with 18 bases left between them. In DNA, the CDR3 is TGTGCCACCCAAGTGGGGGCGCGGTACACTGAAGCTTTCTTT. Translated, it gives CATQVGARYTEAFF.

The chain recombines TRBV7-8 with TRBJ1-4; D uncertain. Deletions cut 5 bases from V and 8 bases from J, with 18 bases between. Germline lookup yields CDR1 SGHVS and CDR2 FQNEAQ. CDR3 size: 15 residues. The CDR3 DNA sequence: TGTGCCAGCAGCCCCTTTTCGTATTTGATGGAAAAACTGTTTTTT. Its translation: CASSPFSYLMEKLFF.

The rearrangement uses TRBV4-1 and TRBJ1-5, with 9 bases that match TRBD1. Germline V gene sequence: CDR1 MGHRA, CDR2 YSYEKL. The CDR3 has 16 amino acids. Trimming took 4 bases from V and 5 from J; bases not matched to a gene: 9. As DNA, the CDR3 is TGCGCCAGCAGCCTTACTCAAGGGACAGGGTATCAGCCCCAGCATTTT. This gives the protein CASSLTQGTGYQPQHF.

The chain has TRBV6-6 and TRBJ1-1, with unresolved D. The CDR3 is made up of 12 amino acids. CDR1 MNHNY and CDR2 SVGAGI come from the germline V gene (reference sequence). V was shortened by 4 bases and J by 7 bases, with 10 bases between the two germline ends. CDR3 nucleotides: TGTGCCAGCAGTTCTCGGACCTTTGAAGCTTTCTTT. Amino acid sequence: CASSSRTFEAFF.

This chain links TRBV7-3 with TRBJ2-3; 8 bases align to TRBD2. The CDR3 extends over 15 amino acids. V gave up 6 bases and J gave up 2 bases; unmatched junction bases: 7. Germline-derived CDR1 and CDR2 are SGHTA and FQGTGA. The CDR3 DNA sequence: TGTGCCAGCAGTTATTTTAGCGGGGACACAGATACGCAGTATTTT. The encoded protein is CASSYFSGDTDTQYF.

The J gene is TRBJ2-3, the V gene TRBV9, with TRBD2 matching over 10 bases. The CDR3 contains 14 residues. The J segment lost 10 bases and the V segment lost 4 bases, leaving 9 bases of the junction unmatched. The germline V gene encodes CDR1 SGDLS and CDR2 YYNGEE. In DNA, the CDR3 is TGTGCCAGCAGCTTCCCGAGCGGGGGGGCAGCGCAGTATTTT. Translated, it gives CASSFPSGGAAQYF.

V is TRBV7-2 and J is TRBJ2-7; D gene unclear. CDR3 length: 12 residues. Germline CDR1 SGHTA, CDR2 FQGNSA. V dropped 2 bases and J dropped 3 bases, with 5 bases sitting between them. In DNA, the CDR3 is TGTGCCAGCAGCTTACTATACTACGAGCAGTACTTC. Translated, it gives CASSLLYYEQYF.

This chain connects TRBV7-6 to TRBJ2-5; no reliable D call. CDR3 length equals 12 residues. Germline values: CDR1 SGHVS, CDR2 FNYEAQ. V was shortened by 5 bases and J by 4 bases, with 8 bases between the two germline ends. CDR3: CASSPTGETQYF. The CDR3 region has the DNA TGTGCCAGCAGCCCCACGGGAGAGACCCAGTACTTC.

The CDR3 loop is CASSRTSGGPSGEQFF. CDR3 DNA sequence: TGTGCCAGCAGTAGGACTAGCGGGGGGCCCTCCGGTGAGCAGTTCTTC. The V and J genes are TRBV6-6 and TRBJ2-1; 14 bases are shared with TRBD2. V was pared by 5 bases and J by 9 bases, with 9 bases of the junction left unmatched. Germline lookup yields CDR1 MNHNY and CDR2 SVGAGI (reference sequence). This CDR3 is built from 16 residues.